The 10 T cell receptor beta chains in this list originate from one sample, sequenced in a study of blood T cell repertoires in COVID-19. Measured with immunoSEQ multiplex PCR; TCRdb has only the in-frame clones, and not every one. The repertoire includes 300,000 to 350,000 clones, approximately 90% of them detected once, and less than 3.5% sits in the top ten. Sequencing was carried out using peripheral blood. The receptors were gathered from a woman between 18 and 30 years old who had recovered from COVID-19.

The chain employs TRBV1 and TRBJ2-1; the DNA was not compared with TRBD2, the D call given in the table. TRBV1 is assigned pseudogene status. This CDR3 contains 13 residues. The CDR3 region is CTTATSGSDEQFF. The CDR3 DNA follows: TGCACCACCGCGACTAGCGGGAGCGATGAGCAGTTCTTC.

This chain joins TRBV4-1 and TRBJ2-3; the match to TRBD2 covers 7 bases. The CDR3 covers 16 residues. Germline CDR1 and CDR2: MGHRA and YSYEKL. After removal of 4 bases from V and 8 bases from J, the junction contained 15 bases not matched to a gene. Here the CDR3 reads CASSPGGASGLVTQYF. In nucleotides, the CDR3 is TGCGCCAGCAGCCCCGGCGGAGCTAGCGGCCTGGTTACGCAGTATTTT.

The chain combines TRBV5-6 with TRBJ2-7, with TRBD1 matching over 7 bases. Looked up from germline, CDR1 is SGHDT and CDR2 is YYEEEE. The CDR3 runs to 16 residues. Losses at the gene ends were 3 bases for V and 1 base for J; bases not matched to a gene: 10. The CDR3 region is CASSWGQGVGSYEQYV. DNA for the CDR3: TGTGCCAGCAGCTGGGGCCAGGGGGTTGGTTCCTACGAGCAGTACGTC.

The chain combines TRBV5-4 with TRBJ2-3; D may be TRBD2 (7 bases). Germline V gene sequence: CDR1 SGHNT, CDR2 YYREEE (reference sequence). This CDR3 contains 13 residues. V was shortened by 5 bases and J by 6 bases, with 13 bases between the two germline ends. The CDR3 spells CASRGGGRDTQYF. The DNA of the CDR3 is TGTGCCAGCAGAGGGGGAGGGAGGGATACGCAGTATTTT.

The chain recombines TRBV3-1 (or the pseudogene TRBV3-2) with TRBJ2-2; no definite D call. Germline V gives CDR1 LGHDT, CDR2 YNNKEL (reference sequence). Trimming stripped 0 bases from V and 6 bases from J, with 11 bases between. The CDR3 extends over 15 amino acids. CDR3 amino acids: CASSQDPTAPGELFF. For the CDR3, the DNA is TGTGCCAGCAGCCAAGATCCCACCGCGCCCGGGGAGCTGTTTTTT.

The CDR3 sequence: CASSQPGNYNEQFF. The CDR3 DNA sequence: TGCGCCAGCAGCCAGCCGGGGAATTACAATGAGCAGTTCTTC. The chain combines TRBV4-3 with TRBJ2-1, with D perhaps TRBD2 (5 bases). Germline-derived CDR1 and CDR2 are LGHNA and YSLEER. Deletions cut 3 bases from V and 4 bases from J, with 10 bases between. CDR3 length: 14 residues.

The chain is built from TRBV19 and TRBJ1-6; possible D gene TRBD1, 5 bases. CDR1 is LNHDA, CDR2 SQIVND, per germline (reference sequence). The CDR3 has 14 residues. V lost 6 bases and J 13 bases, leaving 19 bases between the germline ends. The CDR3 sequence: CASSTKTAGTPLHF. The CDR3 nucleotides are TGTGCCAGTAGCACCAAAACGGCGGGGACCCCCCTCCACTTT.

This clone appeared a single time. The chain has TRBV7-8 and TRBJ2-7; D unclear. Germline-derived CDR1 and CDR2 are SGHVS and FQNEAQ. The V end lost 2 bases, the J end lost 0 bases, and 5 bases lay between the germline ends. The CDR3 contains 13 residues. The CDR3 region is CASSLPGSYEQYV. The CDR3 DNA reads TGTGCCAGCAGCTTACCAGGCTCCTACGAGCAGTACGTC.

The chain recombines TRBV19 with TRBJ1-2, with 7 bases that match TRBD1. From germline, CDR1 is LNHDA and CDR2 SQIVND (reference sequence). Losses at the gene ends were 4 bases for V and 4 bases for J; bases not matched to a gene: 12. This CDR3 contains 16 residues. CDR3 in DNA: TGTGCCAGTAGTACCACTGGACAGGCAAGTACCTATGGCTACACCTTC. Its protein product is CASSTTGQASTYGYTF.

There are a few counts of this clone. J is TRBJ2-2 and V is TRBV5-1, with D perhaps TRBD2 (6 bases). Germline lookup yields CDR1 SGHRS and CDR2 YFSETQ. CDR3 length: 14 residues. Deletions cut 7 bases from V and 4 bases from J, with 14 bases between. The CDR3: CASGGEAGTGELFF. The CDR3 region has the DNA TGCGCCAGCGGTGGGGAGGCGGGCACCGGGGAGCTGTTTTTT.